This TCR beta chain was captured by sequencing in a study of naive and memory T cell subsets. In this sample, this clonotype turned up many times. The library had UMIs added by 3' ligation of an oligonucleotide to TCR cDNA. V was pared by 9 bases and J by 6 bases, with 11 bases between. The germline V gene encodes CDR1 MNHNS and CDR2 SASEGT. CDR3 length: 11 residues. The SP2 primer and nested alpha and beta constant region primers amplified ligated cDNA in four rounds. Reverse transcription of blood and skin TCR RNA was primed at alpha and beta constant regions. In TCRdb, the 5' RACE reads were re-called with MiXCR into one record per CDR3 protein. The sample has about 57,000 distinct CDR3 sequences, over 6% seen once; the top ten hold over 8%.

The V call is TRBV6-1, the J call TRBJ1-1, with a possible D match to TRBD1 (6 bases). The receptor comes from a female donor in good health. CDR3 in DNA: TGTGCCAGTAACAGGGAATCTGAAGCTTTCTTT. It codes for CASNRESEAFF.